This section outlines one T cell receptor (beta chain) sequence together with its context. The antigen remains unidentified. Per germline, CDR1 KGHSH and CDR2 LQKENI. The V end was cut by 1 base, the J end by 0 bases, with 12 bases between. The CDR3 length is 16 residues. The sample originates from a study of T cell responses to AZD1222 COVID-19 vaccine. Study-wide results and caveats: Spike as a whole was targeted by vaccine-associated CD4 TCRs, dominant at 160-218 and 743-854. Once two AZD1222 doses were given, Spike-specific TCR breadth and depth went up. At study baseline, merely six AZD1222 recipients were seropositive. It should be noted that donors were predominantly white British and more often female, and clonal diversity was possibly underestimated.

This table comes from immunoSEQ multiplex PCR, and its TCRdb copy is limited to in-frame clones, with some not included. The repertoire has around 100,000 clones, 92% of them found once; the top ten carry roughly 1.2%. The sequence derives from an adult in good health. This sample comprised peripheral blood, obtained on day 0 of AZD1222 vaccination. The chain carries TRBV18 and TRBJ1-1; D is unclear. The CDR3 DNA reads TGTGCCAGCTCACCACGGGAAAGACCTCTGAACACTGAAGCTTTCTTT. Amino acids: CASSPRERPLNTEAFF.